These 30 T cell receptor beta chains share one sample of origin, sequenced in a study of T cell repertoires in cytomegalovirus infection. MiXCR, run by TCRdb on the reads, gives a single entry per CDR3 protein. The sample shows 55,000 to 85,000 distinct CDR3 sequences, around 3.8% of them seen only once. Sequenced input: PBMCs. The receptors come from a human donor in good health (CMV status not recorded). Some clones in this sample may be carry-over from other donors' samples.

This clonotype was picked up many times. The genes are TRBV18 and TRBJ2-7; a possible D gene is TRBD2 (5 bases). The CDR3 has 13 amino acids. V lost 3 bases and J lost 2, with 8 bases in between. Germline CDR1 KGHSH, CDR2 LQKENI. The CDR3 DNA reads as TGTGCCAGCTCACCCGGAGCGGCCTACGAGCAGTACTTC. It translates to CASSPGAAYEQYF.

This clonotype was recorded many times. This chain joins TRBV7-8 and TRBJ2-7; TRBD1 matches at 7 bases. The CDR3 has 16 amino acids. Germline loops: CDR1 SGHVS, CDR2 FQNEAQ. Losses at the gene ends were 5 bases for V and 2 bases for J; bases not matched to a gene: 12. The CDR3 is CASSPLVLGQTYEQYF. The CDR3 DNA follows: TGTGCCAGCAGCCCCCTTGTTTTGGGACAGACCTACGAGCAGTACTTC.

This clonotype was detected ten times or more. The rearrangement links TRBV12-3 or TRBV12-4 to TRBJ2-7; a possible D gene is TRBD1 (6 bases). This CDR3 is built from 15 residues. Trimming removed 4 bases at V and 5 bases at J, with 18 bases between. The CDR3 is CASSSSGAILHEQYF. CDR3 nucleotides: TGTGCCAGCAGTTCCTCAGGGGCGATTCTACACGAGCAGTACTTC.

This clonotype was found many times. The chain uses TRBV7-2 and TRBJ2-1; 11 bases map to TRBD2. Germline V gene data show CDR1 as SGHTA and CDR2 as FQGNSA. CDR3 length equals 16 residues. V trimming: 4 bases; J trimming: 0 bases; junction bases outside the gene matches: 2. In nucleotides, the CDR3 is TGTGCCAGCAGCTCAACTAGCGGGGGCTCCTACAATGAGCAGTTCTTC. Amino acids: CASSSTSGGSYNEQFF. The entire variable domain, with the rest obtained from reference TRBV7-2 and TRBJ2-1, is as follows: GAGVSQSPSNKVTEKGKDVELRCDPISGHTALYWYRQSLGQGLEFLIYFQGNSAPDKSGLPSDRFSAERTGGSVSTLTIQRTQQEDSAVYLCASSSTSGGSYNEQFFGPGTRLTVL.

A few counts support this clonotype. The chain couples TRBV19 to TRBJ1-1; the D is unclear. The germline V gene encodes CDR1 LNHDA and CDR2 SQIVND (reference sequence). This CDR3 contains 14 residues. V lost 3 bases and J lost 3, with 11 bases in between. The CDR3 coding sequence is TGTGCCAGTAGTATGGACCCCGCGGACACTGAAGCTTTCTTT. Translating gives CASSMDPADTEAFF.

This clonotype was detected ten times or more. The chain carries TRBV6-1 and TRBJ2-4, with D maybe TRBD2 (6 bases). The CDR3 sequence is 15 residues long. Between the trimmed V and J ends, which lost 5 bases and 3 bases, there was a span of 14 bases. Germline CDR1 and CDR2: MNHNS and SASEGT. The CDR3 is CASSYGGRVKNIQYF. DNA of the CDR3: TGTGCCAGCAGTTATGGAGGGAGAGTCAAAAACATTCAGTACTTC.

This clonotype was observed many times. The chain joins TRBV7-2 to TRBJ2-2; D may be TRBD1 or TRBD2 (5 bases each). Trimming took off 0 bases at V and 0 bases at J, with 5 bases between the two ends. Germline CDR1 reads SGHTA; CDR2 reads FQGNSA. This CDR3 is 15 amino acids long. As DNA, the CDR3 is TGTGCCAGCAGCTTAGCGGGACCGAACACCGGGGAGCTGTTTTTT. Amino acids: CASSLAGPNTGELFF. Combining the CDR3 with reference TRBV7-2 and TRBJ2-2 gives the whole variable domain GAGVSQSPSNKVTEKGKDVELRCDPISGHTALYWYRQSLGQGLEFLIYFQGNSAPDKSGLPSDRFSAERTGGSVSTLTIQRTQQEDSAVYLCASSLAGPNTGELFFGEGSRLTVL.

The chain uses TRBV6-2 or TRBV6-3 and TRBJ1-1; 7 bases agree with TRBD1. With 5 bases clipped from V and 3 bases from J, the junction kept 15 bases outside the gene matches. The CDR3 is 17 residues long. Germline V gene lookup returns CDR1 MNHEY and CDR2 SVGEGT. The CDR3 reads CASSRTRSTGKDTEAFF. The DNA of the CDR3 is TGTGCCAGCAGTAGAACCCGCTCGACAGGGAAGGACACTGAAGCTTTCTTT.

This clonotype was detected many times. The chain couples TRBV7-2 to TRBJ2-7; unclear D gene. The CDR3 contains 15 residues. The germline CDR1 and CDR2 sequences are SGHTA and FQGNSA. V lost 2 bases and J 3 bases, leaving 14 bases between the germline ends. The CDR3 spells CASSLLGLKSYEQYF. The CDR3 nucleotides are TGTGCCAGCAGCTTACTCGGTCTAAAAAGCTACGAGCAGTACTTC.

Details on this clonotype: One base away lies a much larger clone, so this may be a sequencing read error. The chain is built from TRBV7-2 and TRBJ2-7; TRBD2 might be the D (5 bases). Looked up from germline, CDR1 is SGHTA and CDR2 is FQGNSA. The CDR3 loop spans 15 amino acids. In DNA, the CDR3 is TGTGTCAGCAGCTTAGCTAGAGGGAGCACCTACGAGCAGTACTTC. It is translated as CVSSLARGSTYEQYF.

This clonotype was found many times. This chain links TRBV28 with TRBJ2-3, with D perhaps matching TRBD1 or TRBD2 (5 bases each). Germline CDR1 MDHEN, CDR2 SYDVKM. This CDR3 spans 16 amino acids. The V gene lost 1 base and the J gene lost 5 bases, with 16 bases spanning the gap. The CDR3 spells CASSLLTLEGKDTQYF. In nucleotides, the CDR3 is TGTGCCAGCAGTTTATTGACGTTAGAGGGGAAAGATACGCAGTATTTT.

Many counts were recorded for this clonotype. The gene calls are TRBV7-9 and TRBJ1-4; the D is unclear. CDR1 SEHNR and CDR2 FQNEAQ come from the germline V gene (reference sequence). V gave up 6 bases and J gave up 1 base, with 12 bases separating them. The CDR3 contains 15 residues. CDR3: CASSPHPGTNEKLFF. Written as DNA, the CDR3 is TGTGCCAGCAGTCCACACCCGGGAACTAATGAAAAACTGTTTTTT. Combining the CDR3 with reference TRBV7-9 and TRBJ1-4 gives the whole variable domain DTGVSQNPRHKITKRGQNVTFRCDPISEHNRLYWYRQTLGQGPEFLTYFQNEAQLEKSRLLSDRFSAERPKGSFSTLEIQRTEQGDSAMYLCASSPHPGTNEKLFFGSGTQLSVL.

In its sample, this clonotype was seen many times. The chain is built from TRBV7-2 and TRBJ2-1, with D possibly being TRBD1 or TRBD2 (5 bases each). Trimming stripped 1 base from V and 7 bases from J, with 8 bases between. Germline lookup yields CDR1 SGHTA and CDR2 FQGNSA. The CDR3 has 13 residues. This chain's CDR3 is CASSLGGANEQFF. The CDR3 DNA is TGTGCCAGCAGCTTAGGAGGGGCGAATGAGCAGTTCTTC. Full variable domain (missing parts from reference TRBV7-2 and TRBJ2-1): GAGVSQSPSNKVTEKGKDVELRCDPISGHTALYWYRQSLGQGLEFLIYFQGNSAPDKSGLPSDRFSAERTGGSVSTLTIQRTQQEDSAVYLCASSLGGANEQFFGPGTRLTVL.

This clonotype was counted many times. The V gene is TRBV7-9, the J gene TRBJ1-3; D call uncertain. Germline V gene sequence: CDR1 SEHNR, CDR2 FQNEAQ (reference sequence). Deletions cut 7 bases from V and 0 bases from J, with 10 bases between. The CDR3 runs to 14 residues. DNA of the CDR3: TGTGCCAGCACCTGGACCGGCTCTGGAAACACCATATATTTT. Its translation: CASTWTGSGNTIYF.

This clonotype was recorded at least ten times. The chain carries TRBV28 and TRBJ2-2; a possible D gene is TRBD2 (6 bases). Trimming took off 5 bases at V and 10 bases at J, with 17 bases between the two ends. Germline V gene lookup returns CDR1 MDHEN and CDR2 SYDVKM. The CDR3 consists of 14 residues. The CDR3 region has the DNA TGTGCCAGCAGTCCCTCTAGGGACTTCGAGGAGCTGTTTTTT. Its protein is CASSPSRDFEELFF.

This clonotype was detected many times. The CDR3 DNA follows: TGTGCCAGCAGTTTGCCGGGTCCGAACACTGAAGCTTTCTTT. It codes for CASSLPGPNTEAFF. The rearrangement uses TRBV12-3 or TRBV12-4 and TRBJ1-1; D remains unclear. The CDR3 contains 14 residues. Between the trimmed V and J ends, which lost 3 bases and 1 base, there was a span of 9 bases.

This chain joins TRBV7-2 and TRBJ2-3; D possibly uses TRBD1 or TRBD2 (5 bases each). This CDR3 contains 15 residues. Germline CDR1 is SGHTA and CDR2 is FQGNSA. Trimming left V 5 bases short and J 2 bases short, with 14 bases between. The CDR3 loop is CASSLGTGLTDTQYF. CDR3 nucleotides: TGTGCCAGCAGCCTAGGGACGGGGCTCACAGATACGCAGTATTTT.

This clonotype has ten or more counts. This chain connects TRBV7-2 to TRBJ1-1; 10 nucleotides agree with TRBD1. Germline assignment: CDR1 SGHTA and CDR2 FQGNSA. The CDR3 covers 17 residues. The ends lost 3 bases at V and 3 bases at J; junction bases unmatched: 10. Written as DNA, the CDR3 is TGTGCCAGCAGCTTTCGTAGGACAGGGGGGTTGGACACTGAAGCTTTCTTT. It is translated as CASSFRRTGGLDTEAFF.

The table lists this clonotype with a few counts. V is TRBV6-2 or TRBV6-3 and J is TRBJ1-5, with D perhaps TRBD1 (5 bases). Trimming stripped 6 bases from V and 5 bases from J, with 14 bases between. Germline V gives CDR1 MNHEY, CDR2 SVGEGT. This CDR3 has 14 residues. For the CDR3, the DNA is TGTGCCAGCAGCTACCAGGGTCGGTATCAGCCCCAGCATTTT. The encoded protein is CASSYQGRYQPQHF.

In this sample, this clonotype turned up many times. The chain links TRBV12-3 or TRBV12-4 to TRBJ2-3; D perhaps matches TRBD2 (7 bases). The CDR3 length is 15 residues. Trimming cost V 7 bases and J 5 bases, with 19 bases left between them. CDR3 sequence: CASIVLGGGGDTQYF. DNA for the CDR3: TGTGCCAGCATAGTTCTTGGGGGCGGGGGAGATACGCAGTATTTT.

This clonotype came up many times. The V and J genes are TRBV5-1 and TRBJ2-7; 10 bases map to TRBD2. The V segment lost 4 bases and the J segment 1 base; nucleotides outside the gene matches: 11. This CDR3 has 17 amino acids. Germline-derived CDR1 and CDR2 are SGHRS and YFSETQ. The CDR3 DNA reads as TGCGCCAGCAGCGGAACGTCTAGCGGGAGTGGTTCCTACGAGCAGTACTTC. Its translation: CASSGTSSGSGSYEQYF.

This clonotype has ten or more counts. The chain links TRBV28 to TRBJ2-7, with D possibly being TRBD2 (5 bases). The CDR3 totals 17 residues. Germline loops: CDR1 MDHEN, CDR2 SYDVKM. Trimming removed 8 bases from V and 3 bases from J, with 26 bases in between. CDR3 sequence reads: CASRGPLSGRSHYEQYF. The CDR3 nucleotides read TGTGCCAGCCGGGGTCCCCTGAGTGGGCGGAGCCACTACGAGCAGTACTTC.

This clonotype was counted at least ten times. The genes are TRBV20-1 and TRBJ1-2; no clear D. V shed 3 bases and J shed 5 bases, with 10 bases lying between them. The CDR3 loop spans 12 amino acids. The V gene's germline CDR1 is DFQATT and CDR2 SNEGSKA (reference sequence). DNA for the CDR3: TGCAGTGCTAGGGGTATCCAGTATGGCTACACCTTC. It is translated as CSARGIQYGYTF.

Here the CDR3 reads CASSPPPRGGRGARTQYF. CDR3 in DNA: TGTGCCAGCAGCCCGCCTCCTCGGGGGGGCCGGGGTGCGAGGACCCAGTACTTC. The rearrangement links TRBV7-2 to TRBJ2-5; 8 bases line up with TRBD2. The CDR3 length is 18 residues. Trimming at V came to 5 bases and at J to 7 bases, leaving 21 bases not matched to a gene. CDR1 is SGHTA and CDR2 is FQGNSA in the germline V gene.

In this sample, this clonotype turned up many times. The chain employs TRBV12-3 or TRBV12-4 and TRBJ1-2, with no clear D. The CDR3 is 14 residues long. With 6 bases removed from V and 1 base from J, the gap between germline ends came to 12 bases. The CDR3 loop is CASSKDGSNYGYTF. For the CDR3, the DNA is TGTGCCAGCAGCAAGGACGGAAGTAACTATGGCTACACCTTC.

Many counts were recorded for this clonotype. DNA for the CDR3: TGTGCCAGCAGCTTCTGGGACAGTTCGAATTCACCCCTCCACTTT. Protein product: CASSFWDSSNSPLHF. V and J are TRBV7-2 and TRBJ1-6; 7 positions agree with TRBD1. This CDR3 is 15 amino acids long. CDR1 SGHTA and CDR2 FQGNSA come from the germline V gene. J was trimmed by 7 bases and V by 3 bases; bases with no gene match: 6.

This clonotype was seen ten or more times. The rearrangement joins TRBV7-6 to TRBJ2-7, with D perhaps TRBD2 (6 bases). With 2 bases removed from V and 6 bases from J, the gap between germline ends came to 17 bases. The CDR3 spans 15 residues. Germline lookup yields CDR1 SGHVS and CDR2 FNYEAQ. The CDR3 protein is CASSLNMEGAGEQYF. The CDR3 region has the DNA TGTGCCAGCAGCTTAAATATGGAGGGTGCGGGCGAGCAGTACTTC. The whole variable domain, filled in from reference TRBV7-6 and TRBJ2-7, reads GAGVSQSPRYKVTKRGQDVALRCDPISGHVSLYWYRQALGQGPEFLTYFNYEAQQDKSGLPNDRFSAERPEGSISTLTIQRTEQRDSAMYRCASSLNMEGAGEQYFGPGTRLTVT.

This clonotype was seen ten or more times. The chain couples TRBV12-3 or TRBV12-4 to TRBJ1-5; no definite D call. V was trimmed by 3 bases and J by 7 bases, leaving 13 bases between them. CDR3 length: 14 residues. The CDR3 region has the DNA TGTGCCAGCAGTTTTAGCAGCTCTCTGCAGCCCCAGCATTTT. It translates to CASSFSSSLQPQHF.

The table lists this clonotype with many counts. The V and J genes are TRBV5-4 and TRBJ2-1; D might be TRBD2 (5 bases). Trimming pared 4 bases from V and 1 base from J, leaving 12 bases between. The CDR3 extends over 15 amino acids. The germline V gene has CDR1 SGHNT and CDR2 YYREEE (reference sequence). The CDR3 DNA reads as TGTGCCAGCAGCCTAGGAGGTCCTTCCTACAATGAGCAGTTCTTC. Translation: CASSLGGPSYNEQFF.

This clonotype was picked up many times. This chain joins TRBV28 and TRBJ1-5; unclear D gene. CDR3 length: 13 amino acids. Trimming removed 1 base from V and 5 bases from J, with 6 bases in between. The germline V gene encodes CDR1 MDHEN and CDR2 SYDVKM. The CDR3 DNA sequence: TGTGCCAGCAGTTTATTGGCATATCAGCCCCAGCATTTT. Protein sequence: CASSLLAYQPQHF.